The T cell receptor (beta chain) described here comes from a study of T cells after yellow fever vaccination. In this sample, this clonotype turned up a few times. The CDR3 totals 18 residues. Germline V gene lookup returns CDR1 SGDLS and CDR2 YYNGEE. With 2 bases removed from V and 1 base from J, the gap between germline ends came to 20 bases. MiXCR, run by TCRdb on the 5' RACE reads, gives a single entry per CDR3 protein. The sample lists hundreds of thousands of distinct CDR3 sequences; approximately 13% were seen once. Here the sequenced sample was PBMCs, taken on the day of the yellow fever booster vaccination. V is TRBV9 and J is TRBJ2-3; D ambiguous. This TCR derives from a man aged 30-40 years who received the YFV17D yellow fever vaccine. This CDR3 is CASSVSLGASLGTDTQYF. The CDR3 DNA sequence: TGTGCCAGCAGCGTTAGTCTTGGCGCCAGTCTTGGCACAGATACGCAGTATTTT.